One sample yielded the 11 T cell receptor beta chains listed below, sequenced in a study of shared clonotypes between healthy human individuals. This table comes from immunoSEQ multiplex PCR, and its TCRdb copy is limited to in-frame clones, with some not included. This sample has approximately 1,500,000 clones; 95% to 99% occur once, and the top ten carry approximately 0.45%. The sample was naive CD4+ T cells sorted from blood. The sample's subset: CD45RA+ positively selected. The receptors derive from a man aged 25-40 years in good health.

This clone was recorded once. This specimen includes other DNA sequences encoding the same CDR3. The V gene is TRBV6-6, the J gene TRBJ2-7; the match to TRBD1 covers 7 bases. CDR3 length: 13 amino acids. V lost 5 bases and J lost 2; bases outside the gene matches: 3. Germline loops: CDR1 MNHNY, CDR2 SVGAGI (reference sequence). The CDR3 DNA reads TGTGCCAGCAGTAGGGACAGCGCCTACGAGCAGTACTTC. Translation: CASSRDSAYEQYF.

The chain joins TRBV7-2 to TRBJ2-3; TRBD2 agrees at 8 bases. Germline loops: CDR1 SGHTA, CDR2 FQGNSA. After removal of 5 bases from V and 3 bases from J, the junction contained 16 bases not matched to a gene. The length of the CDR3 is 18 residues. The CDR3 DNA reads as TGTGCCAGCAGCCCCTGGGGTGGGGCGGGAGGTGTTACAGATACGCAGTATTTT. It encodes CASSPWGGAGGVTDTQYF.

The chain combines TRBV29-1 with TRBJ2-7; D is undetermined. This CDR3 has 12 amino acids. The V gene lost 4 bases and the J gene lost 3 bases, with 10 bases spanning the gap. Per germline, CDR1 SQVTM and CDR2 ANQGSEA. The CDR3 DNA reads TGCAGCGTTGGAGGACGGTACTACGAGCAGTACTTC. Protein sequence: CSVGGRYYEQYF.

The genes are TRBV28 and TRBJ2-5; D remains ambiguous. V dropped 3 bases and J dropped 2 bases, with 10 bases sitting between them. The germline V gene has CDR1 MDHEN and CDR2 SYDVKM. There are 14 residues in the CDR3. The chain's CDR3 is CASSFWAQQETQYF. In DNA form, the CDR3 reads TGTGCCAGCAGTTTTTGGGCACAGCAAGAGACCCAGTACTTC.

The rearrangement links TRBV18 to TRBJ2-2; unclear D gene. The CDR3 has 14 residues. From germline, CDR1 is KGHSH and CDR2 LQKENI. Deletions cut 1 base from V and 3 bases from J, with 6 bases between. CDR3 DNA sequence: TGTGCCAGCTCACCACAAGGATACACCGGGGAGCTGTTTTTT. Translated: CASSPQGYTGELFF.

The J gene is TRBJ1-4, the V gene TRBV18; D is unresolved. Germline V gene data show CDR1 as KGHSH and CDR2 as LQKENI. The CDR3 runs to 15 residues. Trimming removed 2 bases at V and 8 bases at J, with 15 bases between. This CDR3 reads CASSPVEGFGEKLFF. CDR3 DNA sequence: TGTGCCAGCTCACCAGTCGAAGGGTTTGGGGAAAAACTGTTTTTT.

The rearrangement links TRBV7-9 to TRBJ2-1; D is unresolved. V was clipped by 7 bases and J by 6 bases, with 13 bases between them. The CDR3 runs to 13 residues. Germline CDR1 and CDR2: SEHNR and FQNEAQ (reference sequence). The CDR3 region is CASTYESVNEQFF. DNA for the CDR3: TGTGCCAGCACCTACGAAAGCGTCAATGAGCAGTTCTTC.

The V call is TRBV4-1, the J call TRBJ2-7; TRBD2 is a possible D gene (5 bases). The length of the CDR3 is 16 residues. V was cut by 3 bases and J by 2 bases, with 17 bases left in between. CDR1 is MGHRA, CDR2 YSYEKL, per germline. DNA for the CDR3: TGCGCCAGCAGCCAGCAGTGGCAGGAGGTTCCCTACGAGCAGTACTTC. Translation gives CASSQQWQEVPYEQYF.

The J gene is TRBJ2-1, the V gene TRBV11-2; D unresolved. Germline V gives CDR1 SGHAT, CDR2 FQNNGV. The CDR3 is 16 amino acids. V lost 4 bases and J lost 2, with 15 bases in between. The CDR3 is CASSSSYVLTYNEQFF. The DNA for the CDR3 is TGTGCCAGCAGCTCGTCTTATGTCTTGACCTACAATGAGCAGTTCTTC. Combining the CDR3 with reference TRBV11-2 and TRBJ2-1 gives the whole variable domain EAGVAQSPRYKIIEKRQSVAFWCNPISGHATLYWYQQILGQGPKLLIQFQNNGVVDDSQLPKDRFSAERLKGVDSTLKIQPAKLEDSAVYLCASSSSYVLTYNEQFFGPGTRLTVL.

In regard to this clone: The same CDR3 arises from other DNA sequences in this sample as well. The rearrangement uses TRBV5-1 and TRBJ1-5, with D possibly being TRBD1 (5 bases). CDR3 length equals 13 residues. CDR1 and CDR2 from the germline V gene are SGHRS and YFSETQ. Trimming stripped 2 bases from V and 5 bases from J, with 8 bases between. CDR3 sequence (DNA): TGCGCCAGCAGCTTTAGAGGGGATCAGCCCCAGCATTTT. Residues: CASSFRGDQPQHF.

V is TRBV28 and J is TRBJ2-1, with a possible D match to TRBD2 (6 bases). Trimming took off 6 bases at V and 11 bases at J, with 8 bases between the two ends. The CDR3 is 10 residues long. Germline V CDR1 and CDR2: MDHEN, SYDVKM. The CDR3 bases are TGTGCCAGCAGGGGACTTCAGCAGTTCTTC. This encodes CASRGLQQFF.